A few counts support the clone carrying this T cell receptor (beta chain). This record belongs to a study of blood T cell repertoires in COVID-19. The wider study: Donors in the United States, Italy and Spain gave samples during acute or convalescent COVID-19. In each case, the material was cDNA or gDNA derived from T cells, B-cell-depleted T cells, or PBMCs.

Original data processing: For nucleated cells, counts were estimated from reference gene primer amplification. Clones were read by immunoSEQ multiplex PCR, and TCRdb kept only the in-frame ones, dropping some. V and J calls and clone size follow that table, whereas D and trimming were derived from the DNA. Seen here are about 98,000 clones, approximately 81% observed once, and the top ten hold about 4%. The germline V gene has CDR1 MNHNS and CDR2 SASEGT. This CDR3 is built from 15 residues. The germline V and J ends were trimmed by 3 bases and 0 bases, with 6 bases remaining between them. The origin of this receptor is a man in his sixties with acute or convalescent COVID-19. The chain couples TRBV6-1 to TRBJ2-6, with D hard to call. Sample: peripheral blood. The CDR3 DNA is TGTGCCAGCAGTGACGAGCACTCTGGGGCCAACGTCCTGACTTTC. Its translation: CASSDEHSGANVLTF.